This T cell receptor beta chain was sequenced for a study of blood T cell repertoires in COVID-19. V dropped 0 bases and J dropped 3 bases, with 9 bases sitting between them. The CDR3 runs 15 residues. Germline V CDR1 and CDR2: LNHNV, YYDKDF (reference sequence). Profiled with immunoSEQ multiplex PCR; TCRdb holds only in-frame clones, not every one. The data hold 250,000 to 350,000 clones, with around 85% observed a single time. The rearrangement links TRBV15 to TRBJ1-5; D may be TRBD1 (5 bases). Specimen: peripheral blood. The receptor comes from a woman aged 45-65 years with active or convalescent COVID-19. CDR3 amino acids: CATSRDAGLNQPQHF. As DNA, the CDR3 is TGTGCCACCAGCAGAGATGCAGGGCTCAATCAGCCCCAGCATTTT.